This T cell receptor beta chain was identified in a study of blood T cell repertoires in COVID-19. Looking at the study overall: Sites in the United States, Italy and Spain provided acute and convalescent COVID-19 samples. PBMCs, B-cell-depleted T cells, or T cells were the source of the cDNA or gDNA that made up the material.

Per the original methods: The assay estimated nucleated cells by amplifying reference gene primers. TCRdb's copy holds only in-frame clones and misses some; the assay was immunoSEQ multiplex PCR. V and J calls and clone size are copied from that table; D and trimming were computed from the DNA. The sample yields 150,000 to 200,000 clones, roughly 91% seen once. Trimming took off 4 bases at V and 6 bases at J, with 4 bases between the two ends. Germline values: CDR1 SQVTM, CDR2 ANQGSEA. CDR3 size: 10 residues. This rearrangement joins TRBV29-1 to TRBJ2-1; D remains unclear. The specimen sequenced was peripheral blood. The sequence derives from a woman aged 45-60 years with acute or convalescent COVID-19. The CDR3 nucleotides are TGCAGCGTTGGCAGCAATGAGCAGTTCTTC. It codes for CSVGSNEQFF.